The 3 T cell receptor beta chains below were found in one sample sequenced in a study of blood T cell repertoires in COVID-19. Method: immunoSEQ multiplex PCR; TCRdb's copy keeps in-frame clones and lacks some. The sample lists about 150,000 clones, 83% occurring once. The sample consisted of peripheral blood. These receptors all stem from a woman aged 60-75 years with COVID-19, enrolled during active disease.

The rearrangement links TRBV7-9 to TRBJ1-5; D ambiguous. Trimming pared 3 bases from V and 6 bases from J, leaving 6 bases between. The CDR3 has 12 residues. Germline CDR1 SEHNR, CDR2 FQNEAQ (reference sequence). Here the CDR3 DNA reads TGTGCCAGCAGCTTTTCTAGTCAGCCCCAGCATTTT. Protein: CASSFSSQPQHF.

Only one count was recorded for this clone. CDR3 loop: CASSTGQGIIGELFF. The CDR3, as DNA: TGTGCCAGCAGCACGGGACAGGGGATTATCGGGGAGCTGTTTTTT. The V call is TRBV3-1 (or the pseudogene TRBV3-2), the J call TRBJ2-2; 10 bases map to TRBD1. This CDR3 has 15 residues. Germline CDR1 is LGHDT and CDR2 is YNNKEL (reference sequence). Trimming at V came to 5 bases and at J to 7 bases, leaving 7 bases not matched to a gene.

The V call is TRBV3-1 (or the pseudogene TRBV3-2), the J call TRBJ2-3; 8 bases align to TRBD2. There are 16 residues in the CDR3. The J segment lost 5 bases and the V segment lost 1 base, leaving 8 bases of the junction unmatched. Germline V lookup: CDR1 LGHDT, CDR2 YNNKEL (reference sequence). The DNA of the CDR3 is TGTGCCAGCAGCCAAGGAGCCGGGACTAGGGTAGATACGCAGTATTTT. Amino acids: CASSQGAGTRVDTQYF.